This TCR beta chain was documented in a study of T-cell reconstitution after alpha-beta-depleted transplantation in children. The V gene end was trimmed by 0 bases and the J gene end by 8 bases; junction bases not matched to a gene: 6. This CDR3 spans 14 amino acids. This clonotype appeared many times. No antigen is known for it. Unique molecular identifiers tagged the TCRbeta library. TCRdb re-analysed the PCR reads in MiXCR, keeping a single row per CDR3 protein. The sample lists 200,000 or so distinct CDR3 sequences, roughly 6.3% occurring once. Regarding the study as a whole: A year had passed since transplant, and T-cell counts and diversity by then came mostly from newly produced T cells. Recipient T cells and thymic progenitors that survived were the source of the high TCRbeta diversity seen at day 60 in some patients.

Sequencing used PBMCs, obtained before TCRalphabeta/CD19-depleted stem cell transplant. This rearrangement joins TRBV12-3 or TRBV12-4 to TRBJ1-1; 7 nucleotides match TRBD1. The source is a girl under three years old with combined immunodeficiency, due to receive a stem cell transplant. The CDR3 nucleotides read TGTGCCAGCAGTTTAGCGTCGGGGACAGCAGAAGCTTTCTTT. Its translation is CASSLASGTAEAFF.